This T cell receptor beta chain was profiled in a study of shared clonotypes between healthy human individuals. As concerns this clone: Antigen: not known.

The germline gives CDR1 SGDLS, CDR2 YYNGEE. The CDR3 runs to 15 residues. The V gene end was trimmed by 3 bases and the J gene end by 5 bases; junction bases not matched to a gene: 5. Only Caucasian adults living in Nashville, Tennessee served as donors. Produced via immunoSEQ multiplex PCR; TCRdb's table is partial and in-frame only. The data contain about 2.4 million clones, over 85% of them singletons. Findings and caveats of the study: Sorted-subset samples were not fully sequenced, rarefaction indicated. Measured sharing among donors was expected to vary with sequencing depth. As a rule, naive subsets had a larger estimated richness than memory subsets.

This clonotype was sampled from a man in his late teens or twenties in good health. Some clones in this sample may be carry-over from other donors' samples. Material for sequencing was naive CD4+ T cells from PBMCs. Subset of the sample: CD45RA+ positively selected. The V call is TRBV9, the J call TRBJ2-7; 13 nucleotides align to TRBD2. CDR3 sequence reads: CASSAGTSGTDEQYF. The CDR3 coding sequence is TGTGCCAGCAGCGCGGGGACTAGCGGGACGGACGAGCAGTACTTC. Combining the CDR3 with reference TRBV9 and TRBJ2-7 gives the whole variable domain DSGVTQTPKHLITATGQRVTLRCSPRSGDLSVYWYQQSLDQGLQFLIQYYNGEERAKGNILERFSAQQFPDLHSELNLSSLELGDSALYFCASSAGTSGTDEQYFGPGTRLTVT.